The 12 T cell receptor beta chains listed next were all sequenced from one sample in a study of CD8+CD57+ T cells in acquired aplastic anemia. Genomic DNA provided the template from which TCR beta VDJ and CDR3 profiles were obtained. MiXCR, applied by TCRdb to the reads, yields one record per CDR3 protein. This sample has hundreds of thousands of distinct CDR3 sequences, with 65% to 80% found just once. Material for sequencing was sorted CD4+, CD8+, or CD8+CD57+ T cells (not recorded which) from PBMCs. These receptors came from a human donor in good health, serving as a control.

V gene TRBV7-8 combines with J gene TRBJ2-2; D gene ambiguous. The CDR3 is 15 residues long. Germline V gene data show CDR1 as SGHVS and CDR2 as FQNEAQ. The V and J ends lost 3 bases and 15 bases respectively, with 23 bases between them. Written as DNA, the CDR3 is TGTGCCAGCAGCTTTCTAGGATCGTCGACTGAGCAGTTGTTTTTT. Encoded protein: CASSFLGSSTEQLFF.

This clonotype has a handful of counts. The chain has TRBV2 and TRBJ1-5; the D is unclear. The V and J ends lost 6 bases and 3 bases respectively, with 15 bases between them. Germline V gene sequence: CDR1 SNHLY, CDR2 FYNNEI. The length of the CDR3 is 15 residues. CDR3 bases: TGTGCCAGCAGGAAGGGAACAGACAACAATCAGCCCCAGCATTTT. This encodes CASRKGTDNNQPQHF.

This clonotype was seen a few times. The chain is built from TRBV7-9 and TRBJ1-1, with 7 bases matching TRBD1. Trimming took 5 bases from V and 5 from J; bases not matched to a gene: 8. Germline V lookup: CDR1 SEHNR, CDR2 FQNEAQ (reference sequence). This CDR3 spans 14 amino acids. CDR3 loop: CASSVTGIGTEAFF. In DNA, the CDR3 is TGTGCCAGCAGCGTGACAGGGATTGGGACTGAAGCTTTCTTT.

The chain recombines TRBV12-3 or TRBV12-4 with TRBJ2-1; weak D call: TRBD2 (6 bases). CDR3 length: 15 amino acids. The germline V and J ends were trimmed by 5 bases and 0 bases, with 11 bases remaining between them. The CDR3 DNA sequence: TGTGCCAGCAGTGGGGGGACGGACTCCTACAATGAGCAGTTCTTC. Protein sequence: CASSGGTDSYNEQFF.

This clonotype was picked up many times. The V call is TRBV4-3, the J call TRBJ2-5, with 7 nucleotides matching TRBD2. V lost 0 bases, J lost 5 bases, and 6 bases stayed unmatched. Germline CDR1 reads LGHNA; CDR2 reads YSLEER. There are 15 residues in the CDR3. The chain's CDR3 is CASSQDWTGGETQYF. DNA of the CDR3: TGCGCCAGCAGCCAAGATTGGACGGGAGGCGAGACCCAGTACTTC.

The chain joins TRBV9 to TRBJ2-3, with D possibly TRBD1 on 6 matching bases. The CDR3 consists of 13 residues. The germline V gene encodes CDR1 SGDLS and CDR2 YYNGEE. The V end lost 3 bases, the J end lost 14 bases, and 19 bases lay between the germline ends. DNA for the CDR3: TGTGCCAGCAGCGCGGGGCCCCAGGGGACGTGGTATTTT. It translates to CASSAGPQGTWYF.

The chain links TRBV7-9 to TRBJ2-1; D is unclear. CDR3 size: 14 residues. CDR1 and CDR2 from the germline V gene are SEHNR and FQNEAQ (reference sequence). The V end lost 5 bases, the J end lost 12 bases, and 20 bases lay between the germline ends. The chain's CDR3 is CASSVDRAPDTQFF. CDR3 bases: TGTGCCAGCAGCGTAGACCGAGCCCCAGATACGCAGTTCTTC.

V and J are TRBV7-3 and TRBJ1-5, with 7 bases matching TRBD1. The V gene end was trimmed by 5 bases and the J gene end by 9 bases; junction bases not matched to a gene: 13. The CDR3 extends over 15 amino acids. Germline V lookup: CDR1 SGHTA, CDR2 FQGTGA. As DNA, the CDR3 is TGTGCCAGCAGCCTTGGGACAGCCCTGTATCTGCCCCAGCATTTT. Translation gives CASSLGTALYLPQHF. The full variable domain, rest sourced from reference TRBV7-3 and TRBJ1-5, is GAGVSQTPSNKVTEKGKYVELRCDPISGHTALYWYRQSLGQGPEFLIYFQGTGAADDSGLPNDRFFAVRPEGSVSTLKIQRTERGDSAVYLCASSLGTALYLPQHFGDGTRLSIL.

This clonotype was counted ten times or more. The chain couples TRBV7-9 to TRBJ1-2, with D maybe TRBD1 (5 bases). V dropped 2 bases and J dropped 1 base, with 14 bases sitting between them. The CDR3 contains 16 residues. Germline V lookup: CDR1 SEHNR, CDR2 FQNEAQ (reference sequence). The CDR3 DNA reads TGTGCCAGCAGCTTATCTCCGACAGAACTTAACTATGGCTACACCTTC. This translates into CASSLSPTELNYGYTF.

Remarks on this clonotype: At one end the junction does not follow the germline gene, possibly because of a read error. V gene TRBV7-9 combines with J gene TRBJ2-2; 7 bases align to TRBD2. This CDR3 contains 14 residues. CDR1 SEHNR and CDR2 FQNEAQ come from the germline V gene (reference sequence). The CDR3 sequence: CASSPASGTGELFF. CDR3 coding DNA: TGTGCCAGCAGCCCTGCTAGCGGAACCGGGGAGCTGTTCTTT.

This clonotype was recorded once. At one boundary the junction diverges from the germline segment, which might be a read error. V and J are TRBV7-2 and TRBJ1-5; D possibly corresponds to TRBD1 (5 bases). The CDR3 spans 13 residues. Germline CDR1 reads SGHTA; CDR2 reads FQGNSA. CDR3 DNA sequence: TGTGCCAGCAGCCATGCGGGGGTAGAGACCCAGCATTTC. This translates into CASSHAGVETQHF. The full variable domain, rest sourced from reference TRBV7-2 and TRBJ1-5, is GAGVSQSPSNKVTEKGKDVELRCDPISGHTALYWYRQSLGQGLEFLIYFQGNSAPDKSGLPSDRFSAERTGGSVSTLTIQRTQQEDSAVYLCASSHAGVETQHFGDGTRLSIL.

The chain joins TRBV5-5 to TRBJ2-3, with D tentatively TRBD1 (5 bases). The CDR3 has 14 amino acids. Looked up from germline, CDR1 is SGHKS and CDR2 is YYEKEE (reference sequence). V shed 4 bases and J shed 2 bases, with 11 bases lying between them. CDR3 protein: CASSRTSNTDTQYF. Here the CDR3 DNA reads TGTGCCAGCAGCAGGACAAGTAACACAGATACGCAGTATTTT.